This T cell receptor beta chain was sequenced for a study of OX40 agonist ivuxolimab in advanced cancers. For the study at large: The drug used for patients, ivuxolimab, was an agonistic anti-OX40 (CD134) antibody. Dose-escalation patients suffered from hepatocellular carcinoma, melanoma, renal cell or head and neck cancer. Every 2 weeks, patients got intravenous ivuxolimab at one of six dose levels (0.01-10 mg/kg).

Findings of the study overall: Low levels of normalized T-cell clonal expansion also appeared in some nonresponders.

This clone was seen a single time. Its cognate antigen is unknown. Using immunoSEQ multiplex PCR, the repertoire was profiled, and TCRdb retains in-frame clones only, with some absent. Here the sample spans tens of thousands of clones, about 84% being singletons. This CDR3 is built from 14 residues. V was shortened by 9 bases and J by 7 bases, with 19 bases between the two germline ends. Germline-derived CDR1 and CDR2 are LNHDA and SQIVND (reference sequence). Sequences were derived from CD4+ or CD8+ T cells sorted from blood, sampled in a trial of the OX40 agonist ivuxolimab. The sequence was collected from an adult with an advanced solid tumor such as melanoma, head and neck, liver or kidney cancer. This chain uses TRBV19 with TRBJ2-1, with D possibly matching TRBD2 (5 bases). The CDR3 protein is CASDGGDWRNEQFF. CDR3 nucleotide sequence: TGTGCCAGCGATGGCGGAGACTGGAGGAATGAGCAGTTCTTC.